Each of the 3 T cell receptor beta chains below was sequenced from the same sample in a study of Ad26.COV2.S vaccination and SARS-CoV-2 variants. TCRdb keeps only in-frame clones here, not all; method: immunoSEQ multiplex PCR. This table holds about 470,000 clones, 90% found once. Treatment specified: some 20 received Ad26.COV2.S at low or high dose, single or two shots; several received placebo; per-sample allocation not given. It was on day 63 after the first vaccine or placebo injection that samples were taken. The starting material was peripheral blood, obtained in a trial of Ad26.COV2.S vaccine versus placebo. The receptors shown here come from a person aged 18-65 years who received the Ad26.COV2.S COVID-19 vaccine or a placebo.

The rearrangement links TRBV28 to TRBJ2-7, with D perhaps matching TRBD1 (6 bases). This CDR3 comprises 16 residues. Germline CDR1 reads MDHEN; CDR2 reads SYDVKM. The germline V and J ends were trimmed by 5 bases and 5 bases, with 22 bases remaining between them. The chain's CDR3 is CASSLRRQQGPHEQYF. The DNA of the CDR3 is TGTGCCAGCAGTCTGCGTAGACAACAGGGTCCCCACGAGCAGTACTTC.

The genes are TRBV12-5 and TRBJ2-5; D uncertain. The CDR3 loop spans 15 amino acids. Germline loops: CDR1 LGHNT, CDR2 FRNRAP. The germline V and J ends were trimmed by 4 bases and 1 base, with 13 bases remaining between them. CDR3 in amino acids: CASGSGQTFQETQYF. The DNA for the CDR3 is TGTGCTAGTGGTTCCGGCCAGACTTTCCAAGAGACCCAGTACTTC.

The chain carries TRBV9 and TRBJ2-3; TRBD1 might be the D (5 bases). This CDR3 has 13 amino acids. CDR1 SGDLS and CDR2 YYNGEE come from the germline V gene. V lost 2 bases to trimming and J lost 5 bases, with 9 bases between them. CDR3 in amino acids: CASSVQGKDTQYF. DNA of the CDR3: TGTGCCAGCAGCGTGCAGGGTAAAGATACGCAGTATTTT.